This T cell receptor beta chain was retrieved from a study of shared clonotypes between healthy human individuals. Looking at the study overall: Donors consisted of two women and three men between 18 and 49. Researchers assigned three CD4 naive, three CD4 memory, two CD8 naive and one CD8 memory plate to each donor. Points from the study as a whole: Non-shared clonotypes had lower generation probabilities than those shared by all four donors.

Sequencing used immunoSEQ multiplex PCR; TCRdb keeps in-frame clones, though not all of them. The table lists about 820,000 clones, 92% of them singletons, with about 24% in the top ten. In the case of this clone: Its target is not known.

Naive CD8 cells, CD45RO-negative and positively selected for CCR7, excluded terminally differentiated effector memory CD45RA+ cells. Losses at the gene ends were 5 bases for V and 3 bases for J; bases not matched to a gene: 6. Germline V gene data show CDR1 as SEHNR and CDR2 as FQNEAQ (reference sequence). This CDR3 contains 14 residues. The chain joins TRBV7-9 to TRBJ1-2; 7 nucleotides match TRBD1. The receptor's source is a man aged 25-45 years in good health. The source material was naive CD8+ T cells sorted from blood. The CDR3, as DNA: TGTGCCAGCAGCCGTACAGGGGTACACTATGGCTACACCTTC. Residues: CASSRTGVHYGYTF.